These T cell receptor beta chains were read from a single sample in a study of blood T cells in healthy people across ages. TCRdb analysed the 5' RACE reads with MiXCR anew, one entry per CDR3 protein. Altogether over 550,000 distinct CDR3 sequences are present, approximately 30% being singletons, with the ten largest covering approximately 14%. The sequenced material came from blood. The receptor set was obtained from a woman aged 80 or over in good health. Both conserved end residues are part of each CDR3. A D gene is named only where the DNA matches it firmly. Clone size is given for some rows only: seen once, a few or many times, or a class if the clone is expanded.

>-|TRBJ2-2|-|TRBV7-2
CASSSVPQQGSYTGELFF
TGTGCCAGCAGCTCAGTACCCCAACAGGGAAGTTACACCGGGGAGCTGTTTTTT
>many|TRBJ1-2|-|TRBV9
CASSGGRTTNYGYTF
TGTGCCAGCAGCGGTGGACGTACGACTAACTATGGCTACACCTTC
>many|TRBJ2-3|-|TRBV20-1
CSARGPVTDTQYF
TGCAGTGCTAGAGGACCAGTAACAGATACGCAGTATTTT
>many|TRBJ2-1|-|TRBV6-2/TRBV6-3
CASSYSGPLNEQFF
TGTGCCAGCAGTTACTCAGGGCCACTCAATGAGCAGTTCTTC
>-|TRBJ1-1|-|TRBV5-5
CASSRRVGVAEAFF
TGTGCCAGCAGCCGCCGGGTTGGCGTAGCTGAAGCTTTCTTT
>few|TRBJ1-4|-|TRBV28
CASSSMPGGSTNEKLFF
TGTGCCAGCAGTTCTATGCCCGGGGGCTCAACTAATGAAAAACTGTTTTTT
>many|TRBJ1-5|-|TRBV11-2
CASSRDGRENQPQHF
TGTGCCAGCAGCCGGGATGGCAGGGAAAATCAGCCCCAGCATTTT
>few|TRBJ2-2|TRBD2|TRBV7-3
CASSLTFLAGGLNTGELFF
TGTGCCAGCAGCTTAACGTTCCTAGCGGGGGGACTTAACACCGGGGAGCTGTTTTTT
>few|TRBJ1-1|-|TRBV7-9
CASSIGFVGTEAFF
TGTGCCAGCAGCATCGGGTTTGTTGGCACTGAAGCTTTCTTT
>many|TRBJ1-1|-|TRBV20-1
CSALQGLGIVTEAFF
TGCAGTGCATTACAGGGATTGGGGATTGTCACTGAAGCTTTCTTT
>-|TRBJ2-7|TRBD1|TRBV9
CASSPRDRVDGQYF
TGTGCCAGCAGCCCCCGGGACAGGGTTGACGGGCAGTACTTC
>many|TRBJ2-5|TRBD2|TRBV2
CASSGSGQFQETQYF
TGTGCCAGCAGTGGTAGCGGGCAATTCCAAGAGACCCAGTACTTC
>many|TRBJ2-1|TRBD2|TRBV2
CASSGLPRLAGGHNEQFF
TGTGCCAGCAGCGGCCTTCCCCGTCTAGCGGGGGGGCACAATGAGCAGTTCTTC
>-|TRBJ1-3|-|TRBV10-3
CAISLTWMDTIYF
TGTGCCATCAGTCTAACCTGGATGGACACCATATATTTT
>-|TRBJ1-6|-|TRBV7-2
CASSPRPPDNSPLHF
TGTGCCAGCAGCCCCAGGCCGCCAGATAATTCACCCCTCCACTTT
>-|TRBJ1-3|-|TRBV14
CASSQDLSGNTIYF
TGTGCCAGCAGCCAAGACCTCTCTGGAAACACCATATATTTT
>-|TRBJ2-3|-|TRBV9
CASRGTTDTQYF
TGTGCCAGCAGAGGTACTACAGATACGCAGTATTTT
>-|TRBJ2-3|-|TRBV12-3/TRBV12-4
CASSLLGAGSADVQYF
TGTGCCAGCAGCCTCCTAGGAGCAGGGAGCGCAGATGTGCAGTATTTT
>-|TRBJ2-7|-|TRBV6-5
CASQDGYEQYF
TGTGCCAGCCAAGACGGGTACGAGCAGTACTTC
>-|TRBJ1-2|-|TRBV7-2
CASSLDQGGYTF
TGTGCCAGCAGCTTAGACCAGGGGGGCTACACCTTC
>-|TRBJ1-5|TRBD1|TRBV20-1
CSAVAGTGGYQPQHF
TGCAGTGCTGTCGCCGGGACAGGGGGCTATCAGCCCCAGCATTTT
>-|TRBJ1-6|-|TRBV18
CASSPGGSPLHF
TGTGCCAGCTCACCAGGGGGTTCACCCCTCCACTTT
>many|TRBJ2-1|-|TRBV28
CASSFDNEQFF
TGTGCCAGCAGCTTCGACAATGAGCAGTTCTTC
>-|TRBJ2-3|-|TRBV21-1
CASSKEDLPTDTQYF
TGTGCCAGCAGCAAAGAAGACCTACCCACAGATACGCAGTATTTT
>many|TRBJ2-5|-|TRBV6-6
CASRTVQETQYF
TGTGCCAGCCGGACAGTCCAAGAGACCCAGTACTTC
>many|TRBJ2-7|-|TRBV5-1
CASTAGIHEQYF
TGCGCCAGCACAGCAGGGATCCACGAGCAGTACTTC
>-|TRBJ2-7|-|TRBV3-1
CASSPQVGTGTYEQYF
TGTGCCAGCAGCCCCCAAGTCGGTACGGGGACCTACGAGCAGTACTTC
>many|TRBJ2-1|TRBD2|TRBV6-2/TRBV6-3
CASGTSGGANEQFF
TGTGCCAGCGGGACTAGCGGGGGGGCCAATGAGCAGTTCTTC
>many|TRBJ2-4|TRBD1|TRBV20-1
CSARETGGLSKNIQYF
TGCAGTGCTAGGGAGACAGGGGGCTTGTCCAAAAACATTCAGTACTTC
>few|TRBJ1-2|-|TRBV20-1
CSAPEVVTIEGGYTF
TGCAGTGCTCCCGAAGTGGTGACAATCGAAGGGGGCTACACCTTC
>-|TRBJ2-7|-|TRBV9
CASSVGSRPHEQYF
TGTGCCAGCAGCGTTGGCAGTCGGCCACACGAGCAGTACTTC
>many|TRBJ2-1|-|TRBV12-3/TRBV12-4
CASSFRQGSSYNEQFF
TGTGCCAGCAGTTTCCGCCAGGGGAGCTCCTACAATGAGCAGTTCTTC
>-|TRBJ1-2|TRBD1|TRBV5-1
CASRRQGGYTF
TGTGCCAGCCGACGACAGGGTGGCTACACCTTC
>many|TRBJ2-7|-|TRBV9
CASSQIEGYEQYF
TGTGCCAGCAGTCAAATAGAGGGCTACGAGCAGTACTTC
>many|TRBJ1-5|TRBD1|TRBV20-1
CSARDIGGRTGSEQPQHF
TGCAGTGCTAGAGATATAGGCGGGAGGACAGGCTCTGAGCAGCCCCAGCATTTT
>-|TRBJ1-3|-|TRBV20-1
CSARAPESGNTIYF
TGCAGTGCTAGAGCACCGGAGTCTGGAAACACCATATATTTT
>many|TRBJ1-1|TRBD1|TRBV6-1
CASAPGTGVGWNTEAFF
TGTGCCAGTGCCCCCGGGACAGGGGTCGGATGGAACACTGAAGCTTTCTTT
>many|TRBJ1-2|-|TRBV11-2
CASSKTPTGYTF
TGTGCCAGCAGTAAAACGCCCACCGGCTACACCTTC